This T cell receptor beta chain was profiled in a study of blood T cells in healthy people across ages. Whole-study findings and limits: The study found more naive CD4+ cells and higher diversity in long-lived than aged donors.

Using a J-beta primer mix together with a sample-barcoded 5' primer, a second PCR was run for roughly 7 to 11 cycles. CDR3-containing paired-end reads numbering at least 2.5 million came from each sample. TCRdb recomputed calls from the 5' RACE reads with MiXCR, one row per CDR3 protein. The sample lists roughly 720,000 distinct CDR3 sequences, 50% to 65% occurring once. The CDR3 runs to 17 residues. V shed 5 bases, J shed 1 base, and the junction held 11 bases outside the gene matches. Germline V gene lookup returns CDR1 SGHAT and CDR2 FQDESV (reference sequence). This clonotype has just a few counts. What it recognizes is unknown.

The rearrangement links TRBV11-1 to TRBJ2-3, with TRBD1 matching 8 bases. This TCR derives from an older man in good health. Sequences were obtained from blood. The CDR3 nucleotides are TGTGCCAGCAGCCACAGCGGAGGGGGACAGGGCACAGATACGCAGTATTTT. Its protein is CASSHSGGGQGTDTQYF.